This TCR beta chain was identified in a study of T-cell memory formation after mild COVID-19. About the study: Largely, TCR clusters stayed within a single donor.

The CDR3 is 19 residues long. Germline trimming cut 5 bases from V and 3 bases from J; bases unmatched to any gene: 9. Germline V lookup: CDR1 SGHNT, CDR2 YENEEA. Study conclusions and caveats: Whether second-wave clones peaking at day 37 were SARS-CoV-2 specific went unconfirmed. Some responding clones appeared in pre-infection memory, suggesting cross-reactive memory joined.

TCRdb re-derived calls from the 5' RACE reads in MiXCR, one entry per CDR3 protein. The sample includes 250,000 to 350,000 distinct CDR3 sequences, around a sixth of them seen just once. In the case of this clonotype: Antigen: not known.

V and J are TRBV11-3 and TRBJ2-2; 16 bases are shared with TRBD2. The receptor comes from a man younger than 30 who had mild COVID-19 (a few samples of this study predate the infection). Cell type and time point are not known. The specimen sequenced was PBMCs or a T cell subset sorted from them (not recorded which). The CDR3 here is CASSTRPGLAGGDTGELFF. CDR3 DNA sequence: TGTGCCAGCAGCACCCGCCCGGGACTAGCGGGGGGGGACACCGGGGAGCTGTTTTTT.